This is a list of T cell receptor beta chains from one sample in a study of PD-1 blockade in classical Hodgkin lymphoma. Profiling relied on immunoSEQ multiplex PCR, and the TCRdb table lists in-frame clones only, not all of them. The sample contains about 20,000 clones, about four fifths of which appear only once. The specimen comprised CD8+ T cells from blood, sampled before the fourth cycle of nivolumab. Source of these receptors: a human donor with classical Hodgkin lymphoma. The CDR3 runs from the conserved cysteine through the conserved F or W. D genes are given only for firm matches. Expanded clones are given a class, and other clones once, few, many or no size at all.

NA,TRBJ1-5,NA,TRBV30,TGTGCCTGGACCGGCTATAGCAATCAGCCCCAGCATTTT,CAWTGYSNQPQHF
NA,TRBJ2-7,NA,TRBV7-8,TGTGCCAGCAGCCCGCCCCTTTCTGGGACCTACGAGCAGTACTTC,CASSPPLSGTYEQYF
TRBD2,TRBJ2-3,NA,TRBV10-2,TGCGCCAGCAGTGAGTTTCGACTAGCGGGGGGTAGCACAGATACGCAGTATTTT,CASSEFRLAGGSTDTQYF
NA,TRBJ1-5,NA,TRBV19,TGTGCCAGTAATCAGGGCTCCTATAGCAATCAGCCCCAGCATTTT,CASNQGSYSNQPQHF
NA,TRBJ1-3,NA,TRBV9,TGTGCCAGCAGCGTGGGACACCCGAGCTCTGGAAACACCATATATTTT,CASSVGHPSSGNTIYF
NA,TRBJ2-7,NA,TRBV5-4,TGTGCCACGTGGGGGACTGACTCCTACGAGCAGTACTTC,CATWGTDSYEQYF
TRBD2,TRBJ2-7,NA,TRBV28,TGTGCCAGCAGCGGGAGGGCCTTTTCCTACGAGCAGTACTTC,CASSGRAFSYEQYF
NA,TRBJ1-1,NA,TRBV6-5,TGTGCCAGCAGTTACTCGATTGGTACTGAAGCTTTCTTT,CASSYSIGTEAFF
NA,TRBJ1-5,NA,TRBV10-1,TGCGCCAGCCGAAGGGTTTTTCAGCCCCAGCATTTT,CASRRVFQPQHF
NA,TRBJ1-4,NA,TRBV13,TGTGCCAGTAAAGCCGGGACGGGGGATGAAAAACTGTTTTTT,CASKAGTGDEKLFF
TRBD1,TRBJ1-1,NA,TRBV29-1,TGCAGCGTCCCCTTGGCAGGGGGAAAAAAAAACACTGAAGCTTTCTTT,CSVPLAGGKKNTEAFF
NA,TRBJ2-1,NA,TRBV5-1,TGCGCCAGCTTGAGCGGCGATGAGCAGTTCTTC,CASLSGDEQFF
NA,TRBJ2-7,NA,TRBV6-5,TGTGCCAGCAGTTACTCCCAGGCCTACGAGCAGTACTTC,CASSYSQAYEQYF
NA,TRBJ2-5,NA,TRBV9,TGTGCCAGCAGGGACGGCAACCAAGAGACCCAGTACTTC,CASRDGNQETQYF
TRBD2,TRBJ2-2,NA,TRBV11-1,TGTGCCAGCAGCCCTACCGGGACTAGCGTCACCGGGGAGCTGTTTTTT,CASSPTGTSVTGELFF
NA,TRBJ1-1,NA,TRBV5-4,TGTGCCAGCAGCTTGGAAATGAACACTGAAGCTTTCTTT,CASSLEMNTEAFF
NA,TRBJ2-2,NA,TRBV30,TGTGCCTGGCATCCGGGACCATCATCGGGCACCGGGGAGCTGTTTTTT,CAWHPGPSSGTGELFF
NA,TRBJ1-1,NA,TRBV6-5,TGTGCCAGCAGTTACAACACAAGATCAGGGGAAGCTTTCTTT,CASSYNTRSGEAFF
TRBD1,TRBJ2-7,NA,TRBV7-8,TGTGCCAGCAGCTTGACAGGGGTCGAGCAGTACTTC,CASSLTGVEQYF
TRBD1,TRBJ2-5,NA,TRBV5-1,TGCGCCAGCAGCGGCGGGACAGGGGGAGAGACCCAGTACTTC,CASSGGTGGETQYF
NA,TRBJ1-1,NA,TRBV6-7,TGTGCCAGCAGTTACACCCGGGGCAGGTGGGAGCAGGGAGCTTTCTTT,CASSYTRGRWEQGAFF
NA,TRBJ1-2,NA,TRBV5-5,TGTGCCAGCAGCTTGTGGGGGGGTCAAAACTATGGCTACACCTTC,CASSLWGGQNYGYTF
NA,TRBJ1-5,NA,TRBV5-8,TGTGCCAGCAGCCTGGGACTGACAAGCAATCAGCCCCAGCATTTT,CASSLGLTSNQPQHF
NA,TRBJ2-7,NA,TRBV14,TGTGCCAGCAGCGCAGGGCGGCTGCCCTACGAGCAGTACTTC,CASSAGRLPYEQYF
TRBD1,TRBJ1-1,few,TRBV9,TGTGCCAGCAGCACGGGACAGATGAACACTGAAGCTTTCTTT,CASSTGQMNTEAFF
NA,TRBJ2-1,NA,TRBV29-1,TGCAGCGTTGAGGCTACTTACGGATACAGTTACAATGAGCAGTTCTTC,CSVEATYGYSYNEQFF
NA,TRBJ1-2,NA,TRBV19,TGTGCCAGTAGTATAGATCTAGGTCGGGCAGGGCAGGACTATGGCTACACCTTC,CASSIDLGRAGQDYGYTF